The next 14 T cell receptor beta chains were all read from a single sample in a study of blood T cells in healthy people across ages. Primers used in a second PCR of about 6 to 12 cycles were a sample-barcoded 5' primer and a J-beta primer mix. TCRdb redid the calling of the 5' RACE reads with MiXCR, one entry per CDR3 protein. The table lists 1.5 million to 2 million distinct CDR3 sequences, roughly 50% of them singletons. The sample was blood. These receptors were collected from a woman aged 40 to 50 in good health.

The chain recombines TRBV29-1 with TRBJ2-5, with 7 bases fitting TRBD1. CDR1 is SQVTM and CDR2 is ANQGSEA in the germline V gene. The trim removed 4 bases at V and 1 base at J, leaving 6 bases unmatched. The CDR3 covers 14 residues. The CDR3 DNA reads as TGCAGCGTTGCACCGGGACAGCCCCAAGAGACCCAGTACTTC. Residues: CSVAPGQPQETQYF.

CDR3 in DNA: TGTGCCAGCAGTTACAGGCTTGACAATGAGCAGTTCTTC. Translation: CASSYRLDNEQFF. This chain links TRBV6-5 with TRBJ2-1; unclear D gene. The CDR3 sequence is 13 residues long. Germline CDR1 and CDR2: MNHEY and SVGAGI. V lost 2 bases to trimming and J lost 5 bases, with 7 bases between them.

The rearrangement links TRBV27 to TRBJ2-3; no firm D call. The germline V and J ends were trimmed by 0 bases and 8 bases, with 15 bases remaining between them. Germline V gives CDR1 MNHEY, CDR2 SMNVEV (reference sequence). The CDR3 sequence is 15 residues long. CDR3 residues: CASSLSDRSRGTQYF. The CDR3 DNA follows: TGTGCCAGCAGTTTATCCGACCGCAGCCGAGGTACGCAGTATTTT.

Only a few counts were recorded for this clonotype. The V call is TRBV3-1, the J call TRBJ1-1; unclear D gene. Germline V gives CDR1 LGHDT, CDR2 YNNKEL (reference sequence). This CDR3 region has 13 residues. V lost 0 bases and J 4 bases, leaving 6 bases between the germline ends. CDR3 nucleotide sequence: TGTGCCAGCAGCCAAGAATTCCTCACTGAAGCTTTCTTT. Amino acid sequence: CASSQEFLTEAFF. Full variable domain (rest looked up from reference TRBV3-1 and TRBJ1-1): DTAVSQTPKYLVTQMGNDKSIKCEQNLGHDTMYWYKQDSKKFLKIMFSYNNKELIINETVPNRFSPKSPDKAHLNLHINSLELGDSAVYFCASSQEFLTEAFFGQGTRLTVV.

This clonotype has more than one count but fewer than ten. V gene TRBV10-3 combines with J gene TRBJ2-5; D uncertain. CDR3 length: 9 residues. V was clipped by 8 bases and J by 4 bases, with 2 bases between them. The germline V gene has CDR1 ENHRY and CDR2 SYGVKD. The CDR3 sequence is CAIGETQYF. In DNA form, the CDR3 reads TGTGCCATCGGAGAGACCCAGTACTTC.

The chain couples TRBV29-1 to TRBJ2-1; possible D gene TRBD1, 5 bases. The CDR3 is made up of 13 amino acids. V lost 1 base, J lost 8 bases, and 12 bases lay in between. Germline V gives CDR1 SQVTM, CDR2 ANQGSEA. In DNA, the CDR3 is TGCAGCGTTGAAGCAGGGATTGAGGATGAGCAGTTCTTC. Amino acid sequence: CSVEAGIEDEQFF.

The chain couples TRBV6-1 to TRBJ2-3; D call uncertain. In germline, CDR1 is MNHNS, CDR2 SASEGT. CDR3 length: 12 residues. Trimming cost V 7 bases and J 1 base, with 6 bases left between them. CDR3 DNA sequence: TGTGCCAGCAACAGACGCACAGATACGCAGTATTTT. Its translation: CASNRRTDTQYF.

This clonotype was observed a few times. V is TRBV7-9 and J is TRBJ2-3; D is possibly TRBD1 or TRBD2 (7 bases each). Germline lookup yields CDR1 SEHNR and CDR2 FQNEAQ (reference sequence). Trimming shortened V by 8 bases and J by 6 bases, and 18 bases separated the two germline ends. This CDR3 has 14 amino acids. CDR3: CASRGDRVSDTQYF. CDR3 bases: TGTGCCAGCCGGGGGGACAGAGTTTCGGATACGCAGTATTTT.

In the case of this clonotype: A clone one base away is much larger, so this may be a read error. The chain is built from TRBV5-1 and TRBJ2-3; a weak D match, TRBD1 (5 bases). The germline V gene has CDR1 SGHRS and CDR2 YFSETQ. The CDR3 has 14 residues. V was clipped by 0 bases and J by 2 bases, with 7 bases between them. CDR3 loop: CASSLETDTDTQYF. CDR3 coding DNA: TGCGCCAGCAGCTTGGAGACAGACACAGATACGCAGTATTTT.

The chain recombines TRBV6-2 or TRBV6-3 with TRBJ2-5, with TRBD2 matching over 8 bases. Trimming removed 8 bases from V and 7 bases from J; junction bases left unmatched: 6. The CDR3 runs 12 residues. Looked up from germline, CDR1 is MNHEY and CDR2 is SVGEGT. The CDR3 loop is CASGTRVGTQYF. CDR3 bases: TGTGCCAGCGGGACTAGGGTGGGGACCCAGTACTTC.

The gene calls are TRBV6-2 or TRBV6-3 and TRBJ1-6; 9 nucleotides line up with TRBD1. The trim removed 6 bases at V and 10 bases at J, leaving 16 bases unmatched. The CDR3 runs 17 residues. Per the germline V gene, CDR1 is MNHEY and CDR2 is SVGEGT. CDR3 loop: CASSAQGRGQGYSPLHF. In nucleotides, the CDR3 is TGTGCCAGCAGCGCCCAAGGGAGGGGACAGGGATACTCACCCCTCCACTTT.

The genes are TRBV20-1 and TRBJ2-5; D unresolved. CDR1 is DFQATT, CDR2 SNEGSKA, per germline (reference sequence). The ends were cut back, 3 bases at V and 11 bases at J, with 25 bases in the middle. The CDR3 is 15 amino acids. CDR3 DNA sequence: TGCAGTGCTAGGCCCCCCGGGCAGGTCTACAATGAGCAGTACTTC. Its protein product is CSARPPGQVYNEQYF.

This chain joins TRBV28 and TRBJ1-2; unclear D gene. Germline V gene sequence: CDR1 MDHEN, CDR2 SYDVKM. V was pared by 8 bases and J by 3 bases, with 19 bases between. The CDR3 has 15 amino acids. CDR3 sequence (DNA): TGTGCCAGCCGCTTTCGTGTGGGGAGGGACTATGGCTACACCTTC. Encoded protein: CASRFRVGRDYGYTF.

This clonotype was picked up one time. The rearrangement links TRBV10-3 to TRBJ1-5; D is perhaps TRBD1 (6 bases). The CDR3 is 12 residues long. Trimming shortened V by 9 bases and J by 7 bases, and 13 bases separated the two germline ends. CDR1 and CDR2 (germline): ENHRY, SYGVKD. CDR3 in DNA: TGTGCCATTGGACAGCCAAACCAGCCCCAGCATTTT. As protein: CAIGQPNQPQHF.